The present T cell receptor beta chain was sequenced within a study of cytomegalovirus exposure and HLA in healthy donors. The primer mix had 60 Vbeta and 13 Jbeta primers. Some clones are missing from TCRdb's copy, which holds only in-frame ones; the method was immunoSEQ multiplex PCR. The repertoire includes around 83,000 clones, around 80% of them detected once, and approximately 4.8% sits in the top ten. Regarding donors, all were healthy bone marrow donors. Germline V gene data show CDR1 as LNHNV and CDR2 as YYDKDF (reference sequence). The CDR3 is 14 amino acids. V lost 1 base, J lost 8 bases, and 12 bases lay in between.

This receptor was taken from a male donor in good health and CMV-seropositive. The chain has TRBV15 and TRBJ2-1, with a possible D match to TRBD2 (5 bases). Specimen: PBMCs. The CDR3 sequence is CATSRVRGSYEQFF. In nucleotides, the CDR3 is TGTGCCACCAGCAGAGTAAGAGGGAGCTATGAGCAGTTCTTC.